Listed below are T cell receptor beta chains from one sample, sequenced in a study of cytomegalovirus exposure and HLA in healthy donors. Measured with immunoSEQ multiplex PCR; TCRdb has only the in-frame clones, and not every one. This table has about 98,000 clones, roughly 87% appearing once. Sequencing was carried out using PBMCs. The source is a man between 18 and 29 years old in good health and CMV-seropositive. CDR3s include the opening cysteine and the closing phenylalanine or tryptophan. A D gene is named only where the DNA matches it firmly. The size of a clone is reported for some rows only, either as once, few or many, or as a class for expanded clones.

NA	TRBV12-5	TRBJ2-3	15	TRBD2	CASGTTSDGPHTQYF	TGTGCTAGTGGAACGACTAGCGACGGCCCCCATACGCAGTATTTT
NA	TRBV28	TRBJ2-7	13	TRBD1	CASSPYRGNEQYF	TGTGCCAGCAGTCCGTACAGGGGTAACGAGCAGTACTTC
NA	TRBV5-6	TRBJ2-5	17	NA	CASSYSRDKVFQETQYF	TGTGCCAGCAGCTACTCACGGGACAAAGTTTTCCAAGAGACCCAGTACTTC
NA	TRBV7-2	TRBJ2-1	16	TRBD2	CASSLGTSAFPGEQFF	TGTGCCAGCAGTCTCGGGACTAGCGCATTTCCGGGTGAGCAGTTCTTC
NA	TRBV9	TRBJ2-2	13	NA	CASSDRYTGELFF	TGTGCCAGCAGCGACAGATACACCGGGGAGCTGTTTTTT
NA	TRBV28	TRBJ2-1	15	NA	CASSLGFSGYNEQFF	TGTGCCAGCAGTTTGGGATTTAGCGGTTACAATGAGCAGTTCTTC
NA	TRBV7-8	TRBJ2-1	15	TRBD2	CASSPREGSYNEQFF	TGTGCCAGCAGCCCCCGGGAGGGCTCCTACAATGAGCAGTTCTTC
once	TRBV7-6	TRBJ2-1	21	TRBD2	CASSLRTLWVVGTSVYNEQFF	TGTGCCAGCAGCCTACGGACCCTCTGGGTGGTTGGGACTAGCGTGTACAATGAGCAGTTCTTC
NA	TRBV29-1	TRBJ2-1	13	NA	CSVGTNGYNEQFF	TGCAGCGTGGGGACAAACGGGTACAATGAGCAGTTCTTC
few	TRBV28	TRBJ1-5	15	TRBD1	CASSPWGQINQPQHF	TGTGCCAGCAGCCCTTGGGGACAGATTAATCAGCCCCAGCATTTT
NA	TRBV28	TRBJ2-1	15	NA	CASSMAGLASNEQFF	TGTGCCAGCAGTATGGCCGGGCTAGCTAGCAATGAGCAGTTCTTC
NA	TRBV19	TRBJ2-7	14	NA	CASSMGARTYEQYF	TGTGCCAGTAGTATGGGGGCGCGAACCTACGAGCAGTATTTC
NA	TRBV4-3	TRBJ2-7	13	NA	CASSPRLAYEQYF	TGCGCCAGCAGCCCCCGACTAGCCTACGAGCAGTACTTC
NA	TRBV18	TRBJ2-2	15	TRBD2	CASSPPSGNTGELFF	TGTGCCAGCTCGCCGCCTAGCGGGAACACCGGGGAGCTGTTTTTT
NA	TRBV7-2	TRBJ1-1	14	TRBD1	CASSRDRANTEAFF	TGTGCCAGCAGTCGGGACAGGGCGAACACTGAAGCTTTCTTT
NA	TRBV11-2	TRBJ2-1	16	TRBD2	CASSSIAGPLHNEQFF	TGTGCCAGCAGCTCCATAGCGGGTCCCCTACACAATGAGCAGTTCTTC
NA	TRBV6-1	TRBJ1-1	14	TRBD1	CATGTAESNTEAFF	TGTGCCACAGGGACAGCCGAATCGAACACTGAAGCTTTCTTT
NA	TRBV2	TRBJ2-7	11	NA	CASSSENEQYF	TGTGCCAGCAGTTCAGAAAACGAGCAGTACTTC
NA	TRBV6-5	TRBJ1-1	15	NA	CASSYSGRVSYEAFF	TGTGCCAGCAGTTACTCGGGCAGGGTCTCGTATGAAGCTTTCTTT
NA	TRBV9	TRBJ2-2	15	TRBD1	CASNPGQGAAGELFF	TGTGCCAGCAATCCGGGACAGGGGGCCGCCGGGGAGCTGTTTTTT
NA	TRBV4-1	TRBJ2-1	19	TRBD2	CASSQGPSGGQWESNEQFF	TGCGCCAGCAGCCAAGGGCCTAGCGGGGGGCAGTGGGAAAGTAATGAGCAGTTCTTC
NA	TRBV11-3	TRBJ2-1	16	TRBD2	CASSPLPGLAGVEQFF	TGTGCCAGCAGCCCTCTTCCGGGACTAGCGGGAGTAGAGCAGTTCTTC
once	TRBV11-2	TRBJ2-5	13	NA	CASSSRGRETQYF	TGTGCCAGCAGCTCTAGGGGCCGGGAGACCCAGTACTTC
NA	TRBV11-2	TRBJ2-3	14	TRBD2	CASSLGPTSGEQYF	TGTGCCAGCAGCTTAGGGCCGACTAGCGGGGAGCAGTATTTT
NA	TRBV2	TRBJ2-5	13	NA	CASSDLAEETQYF	TGTGCCAGCAGTGATTTAGCGGAAGAGACCCAGTACTTC
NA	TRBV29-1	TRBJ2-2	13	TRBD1	CSVEGDRGWELFF	TGCAGCGTTGAGGGAGACAGGGGGTGGGAGCTGTTTTTT
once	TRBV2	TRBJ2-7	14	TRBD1	CASTDGTGPYEQYF	TGTGCCAGCACCGATGGGACAGGGCCCTACGAGCAGTACTTC
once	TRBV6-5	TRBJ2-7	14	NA	CASSYSEGYDEQYF	TGTGCCAGCAGTTACTCGGAGGGTTACGACGAGCAGTACTTC
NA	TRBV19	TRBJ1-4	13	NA	CASSHRDVLKLFF	TGTGCCAGTAGTCACAGGGACGTGTTAAAACTGTTTTTT
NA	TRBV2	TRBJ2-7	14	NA	CASIRTWQGYEQYF	TGTGCCAGCATTCGAACGTGGCAGGGCTACGAGCAGTACTTC
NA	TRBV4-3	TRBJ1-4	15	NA	CASSPLGRSNEKLFF	TGCGCCAGCAGCCCTCTTGGGCGTAGTAATGAAAAACTGTTTTTT
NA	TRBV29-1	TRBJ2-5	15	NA	CSVEVRWGSQETQYF	TGCAGCGTTGAAGTTAGGTGGGGCAGTCAAGAGACCCAGTACTTC
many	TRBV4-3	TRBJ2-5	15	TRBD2	CASSQRLAGLETQYF	TGCGCCAGCAGCCAACGACTAGCGGGATTAGAGACCCAGTACTTC
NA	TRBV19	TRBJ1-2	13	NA	CASSTRQADGYTF	TGTGCCAGTAGTACTCGACAGGCGGATGGCTACACCTTC
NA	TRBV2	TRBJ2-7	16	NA	CASSEIRVLSSYEQYF	TGTGCCAGCAGTGAAATTCGGGTTTTAAGCTCCTACGAGCAGTACTTC
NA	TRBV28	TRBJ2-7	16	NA	CASSLLEGARPGEQYF	TGTGCCAGCAGTTTATTGGAGGGGGCGCGCCCTGGAGAGCAGTACTTC
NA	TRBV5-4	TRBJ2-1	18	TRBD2	CASSLSRGGRTRYNEQFF	TGTGCCAGCAGCTTGTCCCGGGGAGGGCGGACTCGGTACAATGAGCAGTTCTTC
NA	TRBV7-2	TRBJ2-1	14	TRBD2	CASSRSGGNNEQFF	TGTGCCAGCAGCCGTAGCGGGGGGAACAATGAGCAGTTCTTC
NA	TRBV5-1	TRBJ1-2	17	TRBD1	CASSLVNPGQGVRGYTF	TGCGCCAGCAGCTTGGTCAACCCAGGACAGGGAGTACGGGGCTACACCTTC
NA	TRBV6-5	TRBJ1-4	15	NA	CASSSDGSAGEKLFF	TGTGCCAGCAGTTCAGACGGGTCGGCGGGGGAAAAACTGTTTTTT
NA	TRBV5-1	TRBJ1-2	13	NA	CASSDGSNYGYTF	TGCGCCAGCAGTGACGGTAGCAACTATGGCTACACCTTC
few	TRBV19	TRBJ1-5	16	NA	CASSIVTAYSNQPQHF	TGTGCCAGTAGTATAGTAACCGCGTATAGCAATCAGCCCCAGCATTTT
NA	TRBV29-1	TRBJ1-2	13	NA	CSARVTDPYGYTF	TGCAGCGCCAGAGTGACAGACCCCTATGGCTACACCTTC
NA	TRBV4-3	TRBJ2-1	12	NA	CASSFHYNEQFF	TGCGCCAGCAGCTTCCATTACAATGAGCAGTTCTTC
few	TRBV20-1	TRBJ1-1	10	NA	CSAQNTEAFF	TGCAGTGCCCAGAACACTGAAGCTTTCTTT
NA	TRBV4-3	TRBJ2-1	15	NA	CASSQDYNSYNEQFF	TGCGCCAGCAGCCAAGATTATAATTCCTACAATGAGCAGTTCTTC